A selection of T cell receptor beta chains follows, all from one sample in a study of T cell changes during pregnancy in multiple sclerosis. Clones were read by immunoSEQ multiplex PCR, and TCRdb kept only the in-frame ones, dropping some. The repertoire includes around 80,000 clones, 94% of them detected once, and about 0.99% sits in the top ten. This specimen was peripheral blood, taken in the second trimester of pregnancy. Receptors originate from a female donor in good health, enrolled as a control in a pregnancy study. The CDR3 runs from the conserved cysteine through the conserved F or W. D genes are given only for firm matches. Clone size appears in some rows only: once, few, many, or a class for an expanded clone.

clone size	D gene	V gene	J gene	CDR3 length	CDR3 DNA	CDR3 protein
-	-	TRBV10-1	TRBJ2-5	12	TGCGCCAGCCCCGAGGGGAGGGAGACCCAGTACTTC	CASPEGRETQYF
once	-	TRBV7-2	TRBJ1-5	15	TGTGCCAGCAGCCCTTGGACGGGGAGCAATCAGCCCCAGCATTTT	CASSPWTGSNQPQHF
-	-	TRBV19	TRBJ1-3	13	TGTGCCAGTAGTTCGGGGGCTGGAAACACCATATATTTT	CASSSGAGNTIYF
-	-	TRBV5-1	TRBJ2-3	14	TGCGCCAGCAGCTCCATTTCCCGCACAGATACGCAGTATTTT	CASSSISRTDTQYF
-	-	TRBV15	TRBJ2-7	18	TGTGCCACCAGCAGGGAAGGAATTGCAGGGCAGCTGGCCTACGAGCAGTACTTC	CATSREGIAGQLAYEQYF
-	TRBD2	TRBV5-1	TRBJ2-3	19	TGCGCCAGCAGCTTGGTAGGACTAGCGGGAGGGCCTAGCACAGATACGCAGTATTTT	CASSLVGLAGGPSTDTQYF
-	-	TRBV5-1	TRBJ2-7	14	TGCGCCAGCAGCTCCACTCGGAGAACCTACGAGCAGTACTTC	CASSSTRRTYEQYF
-	-	TRBV5-1	TRBJ1-1	11	TGCGCCAGCAGCCAGGGCTCCGAAGCTTTCTTT	CASSQGSEAFF
few	TRBD1	TRBV5-5	TRBJ1-2	14	TGTGCCAGCAGCCCCGGACAGGCGAACTATGGCTACACCTTC	CASSPGQANYGYTF
-	-	TRBV5-8	TRBJ1-4	14	TGTGCCAGCAGCTTGGTGGGGGCGGTTGAAAAACTGTTTTTT	CASSLVGAVEKLFF
-	-	TRBV7-9	TRBJ2-6	15	TGTGCCAGCAGCTTAAGAGGAAGTGGGGCCAACGTCCTGACTTTC	CASSLRGSGANVLTF
-	-	TRBV14	TRBJ2-5	13	TGTGCCAGCAGCCAGGCAGGGCAAGAGACCCAGTACTTC	CASSQAGQETQYF
-	-	TRBV28	TRBJ2-6	13	TGTGCCAGCAGCCGTGCTGGGGCCAACGTCCTGACTTTC	CASSRAGANVLTF